These T cell receptor beta chains were read from a single sample in a study of T cell repertoires in cytomegalovirus infection. Using its own MiXCR run on the reads, TCRdb lists one record per CDR3 protein. The profile covers over 95,000 distinct CDR3 sequences, with roughly 30% appearing a single time and about 40% taken by the ten largest. For these receptors, no antigen is known. This specimen consisted of CD8+ T cells from cultured PBMCs, obtained from culture after CMV antigen stimulation. The receptors come from a human donor in good health (CMV status not recorded). Some clones in this sample may be carry-over from other donors' samples. CDR3s include the opening cysteine and the closing phenylalanine or tryptophan. Fields, in order: D gene, clone size, J gene, V gene, CDR3 DNA, CDR3 protein. D genes are given only for firm matches. Size values are once, few and many counts, or a class for expanded clones, and some rows have none.

>.|many|TRBJ1-1|TRBV10-3
TGTGCCATCAGCCGATCCGACGGGGGCACTGAAGCTTTCTTT
CAISRSDGGTEAFF
>.|few|TRBJ2-3|TRBV7-6
TGTGCCAGCAGCGGCCGCCTAGCAGGGGGGATAGATACGCAGTATTTT
CASSGRLAGGIDTQYF
>.|few|TRBJ2-7|TRBV19
TGTGCCAGTAGTATAGAAGGGCAGGGATTATACGACGAGCAGTACTTC
CASSIEGQGLYDEQYF
>TRBD2|.|TRBJ2-7|TRBV4-3
TGCGCCAGCAGCCAAGATCCTCCTACCCCTGGACTAGCGGGGGAGAACGAGCAGTACTTC
CASSQDPPTPGLAGENEQYF
>TRBD2|few|TRBJ2-1|TRBV7-8
TGTGCCAGCAGCCCAGACCCGGGACTAGAAAGTTTTAACAATGAGCAGTTCTTC
CASSPDPGLESFNNEQFF
>TRBD2|few|TRBJ2-1|TRBV27
TGTGCCAGCAGTTTACGGGGCGGGGGGGCCTCTTACAATGAGCAGTTCTTC
CASSLRGGGASYNEQFF
>.|.|TRBJ2-1|TRBV24-1
TGTGCCACCAGTGGGGGTAATGAGCAGTTCTTC
CATSGGNEQFF
>.|few|TRBJ2-1|TRBV6-1
TGTGCCAGCAGTGCCACTTTTGAGCGGGCCTACAATGAGCAGTTCTTC
CASSATFERAYNEQFF
>TRBD2|.|TRBJ2-3|TRBV29-1
TGCAGCGTGCAACGATCGGGACTAGCGAGTCAATTGAGAGATACGCAGTATTTT
CSVQRSGLASQLRDTQYF
>TRBD1|.|TRBJ1-1|TRBV5-1
TGCGCCAGCAGCGGCGGACAGGGATGGACTGAAGCTTTCTTT
CASSGGQGWTEAFF
>.|.|TRBJ2-1|TRBV7-2
TGTGCCAGCAACCCCCACGGCGGGGCCCTAAGCTCCTACAATGAGCAGTTCTTC
CASNPHGGALSSYNEQFF
>.|.|TRBJ2-7|TRBV15
TGTGCCACCAGCAGAGATTTCCGCTCCTACGAGCAGTACTTC
CATSRDFRSYEQYF
>.|.|TRBJ2-3|TRBV12-3/TRBV12-4
TGTGCCAGCAGACTCCTCACAGATACGCAGTATTTT
CASRLLTDTQYF
>.|.|TRBJ2-4|TRBV18
TGTGCCAGCTCACCGGAGGAGGGGGCGCAGATTCAGTACTTC
CASSPEEGAQIQYF
>.|.|TRBJ2-7|TRBV4-1
TGTGCCAGCAGCCAAGAAACCCCCTACGAGCAGTACTTC
CASSQETPYEQYF
>.|.|TRBJ1-2|TRBV4-1
TGCGCCAGCAGCCAGAAGAGGGACGCTTATGGCTACACCTTC
CASSQKRDAYGYTF
>.|.|TRBJ2-7|TRBV7-9
TGTGCCAGCAGCCCCTCAGGTTACGAGCAGTACTTC
CASSPSGYEQYF
>.|many|TRBJ1-4|TRBV7-8
TGTGCCAGCAGCCGAGGGGAACAGGGTCTGGGGTTGGAACTGTTTTTT
CASSRGEQGLGLELFF
>.|.|TRBJ2-2|TRBV10-3
TGTGCCATCAGTGAGTCGGTCATCGGGTTTACCGGGGAGCTGTTTTTT
CAISESVIGFTGELFF
>.|.|TRBJ2-5|TRBV6-1
TGTGCCAGCAGTGAAGCGCTTCTAGGACAGCCTGTAGGAGAGACCCAGTACTTC
CASSEALLGQPVGETQYF
>TRBD1|.|TRBJ1-2|TRBV7-2
TGTGCCAGCAGCTCCAGGGGGGGGGGCTACACCTTC
CASSSRGGGYTF
>.|many|TRBJ2-1|TRBV7-2
TGTGCCAGCAGCTTATCGGCGGGACTCCCCAATGAGCAGTTCTTC
CASSLSAGLPNEQFF
>TRBD1|.|TRBJ1-5|TRBV12-3/TRBV12-4
TGTGCCAGCAGCACGGGACAGGGAGGTCAGCCCCAGCATTTT
CASSTGQGGQPQHF
>.|many|TRBJ2-7|TRBV7-2
TGTGCCAGCAGCTCGGACGGGGGCTACGAGCAGTACTTC
CASSSDGGYEQYF
>TRBD1|.|TRBJ2-7|TRBV5-1
TGCGCCAGCAGCTTGATCTGGACAGGGGGTAGGAGCTCCTACGAGCAGTACTTC
CASSLIWTGGRSSYEQYF
>.|many|TRBJ1-5|TRBV7-9
TGTGCCAGCAGCGCAGGTGGGCCCCAGCATTTT
CASSAGGPQHF
>TRBD2|few|TRBJ2-7|TRBV29-1
TGCAGCGTTGAAGATCGCCGTTATGGACTAGCGGGGGTCTCCTACGAGCAGTACTTC
CSVEDRRYGLAGVSYEQYF
>TRBD2|.|TRBJ2-1|TRBV7-8
TGTGCCAGCAGCTTCCCCGGGACTAGCGGGGGGCCTAGGTTCTTC
CASSFPGTSGGPRFF
>.|many|TRBJ2-2|TRBV7-2
TGTGCCAGCTTCGGCGGGTGGGGGCGAGGCACCGGGGAGCTGTTTTTT
CASFGGWGRGTGELFF